This TCR beta chain was found in a study of blood T cell repertoires in COVID-19. On the study more broadly: Sample material is recorded as cDNA or gDNA derived from T cells, B-cell-depleted T cells, or PBMCs.

V lost 4 bases and J lost 13, with 11 bases in between. Germline V gives CDR1 MDHEN, CDR2 SYDVKM. This CDR3 spans 12 amino acids. How the authors handled the data: Estimation of nucleated cell counts relied on the amplification of reference gene primers. Measured with immunoSEQ multiplex PCR; TCRdb has only the in-frame clones, and not every one. D and trimming come from the DNA, and the V and J calls and clone size come from that table. The sample lists some 78,000 clones; 87% were seen once. The clonotype comes from a woman of 80 years or more with active or convalescent COVID-19. This chain connects TRBV28 to TRBJ1-6; D is ambiguous. What was sequenced was peripheral blood. This CDR3 reads CASSSFSQPLHF. The CDR3 DNA sequence: TGTGCCAGCAGTTCCTTTAGCCAGCCCCTCCACTTT.